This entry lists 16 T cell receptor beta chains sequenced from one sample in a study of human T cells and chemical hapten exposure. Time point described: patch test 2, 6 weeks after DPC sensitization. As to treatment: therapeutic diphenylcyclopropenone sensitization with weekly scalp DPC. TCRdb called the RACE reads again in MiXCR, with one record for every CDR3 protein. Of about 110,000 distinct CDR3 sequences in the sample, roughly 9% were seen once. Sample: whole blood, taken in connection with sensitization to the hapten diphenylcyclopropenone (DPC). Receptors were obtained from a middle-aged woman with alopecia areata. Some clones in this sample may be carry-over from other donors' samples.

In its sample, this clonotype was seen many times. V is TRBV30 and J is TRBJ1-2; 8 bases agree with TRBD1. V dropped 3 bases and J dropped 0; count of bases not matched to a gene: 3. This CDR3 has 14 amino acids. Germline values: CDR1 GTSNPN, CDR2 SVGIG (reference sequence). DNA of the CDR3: TGTGCCTGGAGCAGGACAGGGACTAACTATGGCTACACCTTC. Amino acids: CAWSRTGTNYGYTF.

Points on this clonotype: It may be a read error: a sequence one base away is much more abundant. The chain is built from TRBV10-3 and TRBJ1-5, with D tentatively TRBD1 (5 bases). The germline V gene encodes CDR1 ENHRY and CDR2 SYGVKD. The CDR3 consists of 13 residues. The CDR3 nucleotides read TGTGGCGCCGAGACAGATAGCAATCAGCCCCAGCATTTT. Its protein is CGAETDSNQPQHF.

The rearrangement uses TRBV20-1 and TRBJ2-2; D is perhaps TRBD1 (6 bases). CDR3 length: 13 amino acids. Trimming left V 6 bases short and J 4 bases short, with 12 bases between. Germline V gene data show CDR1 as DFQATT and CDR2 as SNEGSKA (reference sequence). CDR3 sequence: CSAVPRGTGELFF. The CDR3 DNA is TGCAGTGCGGTCCCCAGGGGCACCGGGGAGCTGTTTTTT.

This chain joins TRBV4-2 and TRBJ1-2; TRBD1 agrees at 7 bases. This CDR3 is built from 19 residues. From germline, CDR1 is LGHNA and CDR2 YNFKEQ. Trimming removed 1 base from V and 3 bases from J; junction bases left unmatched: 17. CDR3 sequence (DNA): TGTGCCAGCAGCCAAGCAACAGGGGCCAGGGTTCGAGGGGACTATGGCTACACCTTC. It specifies CASSQATGARVRGDYGYTF.

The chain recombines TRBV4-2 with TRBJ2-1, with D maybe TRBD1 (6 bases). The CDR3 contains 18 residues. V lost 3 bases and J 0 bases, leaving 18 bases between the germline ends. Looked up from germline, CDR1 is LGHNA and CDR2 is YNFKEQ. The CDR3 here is CASSQLTGRPSSYNEQFF. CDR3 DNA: TGTGCCAGCAGCCAGCTGACAGGACGGCCGAGCTCCTACAATGAGCAGTTCTTC.

DNA for the CDR3: TGTGCCAGCAGCAAACCGAGACAAATCTACGAGCAGTACTTC. Protein: CASSKPRQIYEQYF. The rearrangement links TRBV21-1 to TRBJ2-7. TRBV21-1 is labeled a pseudogene. This CDR3 spans 14 amino acids.

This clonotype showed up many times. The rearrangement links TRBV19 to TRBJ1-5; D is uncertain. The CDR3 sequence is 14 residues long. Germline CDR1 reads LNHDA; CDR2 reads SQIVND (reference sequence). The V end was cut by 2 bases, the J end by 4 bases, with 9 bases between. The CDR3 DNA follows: TGTGCCAGTAGTATATCGGGCGGGAATCAGCCCCAGCATTTT. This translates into CASSISGGNQPQHF.

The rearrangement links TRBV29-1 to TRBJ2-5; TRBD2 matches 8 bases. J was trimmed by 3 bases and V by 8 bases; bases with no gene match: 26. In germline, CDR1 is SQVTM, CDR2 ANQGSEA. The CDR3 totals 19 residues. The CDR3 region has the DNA TGCAGCCCACGACGGCGGTTTACGCCGGGACTAGGACCGGAAGAGACCCAGTACTTC. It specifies CSPRRRFTPGLGPEETQYF.

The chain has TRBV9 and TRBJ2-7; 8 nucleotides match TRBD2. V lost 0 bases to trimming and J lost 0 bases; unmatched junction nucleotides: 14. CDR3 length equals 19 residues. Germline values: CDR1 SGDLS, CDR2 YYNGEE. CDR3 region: CASSVAIGEAGARSYEQYF. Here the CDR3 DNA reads TGTGCCAGCAGCGTAGCTATCGGGGAAGCGGGGGCCCGCTCCTACGAGCAGTACTTC.

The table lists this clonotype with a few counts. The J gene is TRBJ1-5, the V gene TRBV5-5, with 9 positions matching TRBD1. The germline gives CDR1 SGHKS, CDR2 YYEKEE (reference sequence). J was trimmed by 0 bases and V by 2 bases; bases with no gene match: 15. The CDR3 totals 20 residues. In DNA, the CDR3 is TGTGCCAGCAGCTTAACCTACCGGGACAGGGCGCAGTATAGCAATCAGCCCCAGCATTTT. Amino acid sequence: CASSLTYRDRAQYSNQPQHF.

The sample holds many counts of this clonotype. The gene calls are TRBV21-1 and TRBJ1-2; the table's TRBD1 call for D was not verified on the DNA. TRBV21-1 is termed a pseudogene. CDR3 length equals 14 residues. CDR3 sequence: CASSFRTVLHGYTF. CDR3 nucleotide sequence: TGTGCCAGCAGCTTCCGGACAGTTCTACATGGCTACACCTTC.

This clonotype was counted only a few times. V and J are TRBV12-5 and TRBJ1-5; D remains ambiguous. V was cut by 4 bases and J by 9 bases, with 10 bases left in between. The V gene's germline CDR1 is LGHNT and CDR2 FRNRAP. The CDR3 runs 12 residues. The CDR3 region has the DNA TGTGCTAGTGGTTCTCAAAATTGGCCCCAGCATTTT. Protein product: CASGSQNWPQHF.

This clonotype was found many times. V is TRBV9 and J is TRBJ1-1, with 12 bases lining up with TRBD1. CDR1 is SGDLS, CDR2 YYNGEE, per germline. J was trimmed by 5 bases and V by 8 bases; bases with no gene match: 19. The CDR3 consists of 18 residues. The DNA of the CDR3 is TGTGCCAGTGGACGGGACAGGGGGCGTCTTCAATCGGGTACTGAAGCTTTCTTT. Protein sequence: CASGRDRGRLQSGTEAFF.

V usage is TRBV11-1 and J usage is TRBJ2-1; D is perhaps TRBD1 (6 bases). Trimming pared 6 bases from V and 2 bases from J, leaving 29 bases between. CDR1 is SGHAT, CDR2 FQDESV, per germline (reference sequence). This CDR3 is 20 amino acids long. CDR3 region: CASRPSAGTNGRRTYNEQFF. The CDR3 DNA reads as TGTGCCAGCAGGCCAAGTGCCGGGACAAACGGCCGACGCACCTACAATGAGCAGTTCTTC.

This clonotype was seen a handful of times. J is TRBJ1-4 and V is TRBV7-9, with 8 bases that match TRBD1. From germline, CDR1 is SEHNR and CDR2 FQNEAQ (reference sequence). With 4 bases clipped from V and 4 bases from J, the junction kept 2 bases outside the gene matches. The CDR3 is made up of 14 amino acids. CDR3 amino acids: CASSSGQGNEKLFF. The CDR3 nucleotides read TGTGCCAGCAGCTCAGGACAGGGTAATGAAAAACTGTTTTTT.

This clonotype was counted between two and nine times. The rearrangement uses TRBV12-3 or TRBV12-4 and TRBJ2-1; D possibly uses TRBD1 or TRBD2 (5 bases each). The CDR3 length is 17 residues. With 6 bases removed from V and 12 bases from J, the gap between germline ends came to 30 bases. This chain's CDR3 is CASRPRTFGTWQLAQFF. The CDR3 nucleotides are TGTGCCAGCAGACCGAGGACTTTTGGGACGTGGCAATTGGCGCAGTTCTTC.